This T cell receptor beta chain was sequenced during a study of cytotoxic CD8 clonotypes in ibrutinib-treated CLL. Study summary: Patients: over 9 relapsed/refractory, some 15 treatment-naive, under 18 IGHV unmutated.

This clone was detected only a few times. Repertoires were generated with immunoSEQ multiplex PCR, while TCRdb's copy carries only in-frame clones and drops some. The sample yields some 130,000 clones, 70% to 90% seen once. This CDR3 is built from 16 residues. V lost 5 bases and J lost 0; bases outside the gene matches: 4. CDR1 is MDHEN, CDR2 SYDVKM, per germline. Source: PBMCs, taken after 24 months of ibrutinib treatment. The receptor's source is a human donor with chronic lymphocytic leukemia. The genes are TRBV28 and TRBJ2-6; 7 nucleotides line up with TRBD1. For the CDR3, the DNA is TGTGCCAGCAGTCAGGACAGGCGCTCTGGGGCCAACGTCCTGACTTTC. This translates into CASSQDRRSGANVLTF.